The 30 T cell receptor beta chains given below trace back to one sample, sequenced in a study of T cell clones after liver transplantation. Produced via immunoSEQ multiplex PCR; TCRdb's table is partial and in-frame only. The table shows 12,000 to 15,000 clones, with roughly 85% occurring only once. The sequencing here drew on CD8+ T cells from blood, taken around 4 years after liver transplant. These receptors were obtained from a human patient who received a liver transplant. Some T cells may arise from the graft donor.

This clone was seen more than once but under ten times. The chain links TRBV19 to TRBJ2-2; D not resolved. Germline lookup yields CDR1 LNHDA and CDR2 SQIVND (reference sequence). CDR3 length: 15 residues. V lost 3 bases to trimming and J lost 4 bases, with 12 bases between them. CDR3 region: CASSIMNLGTGELFF. Here the CDR3 DNA reads TGTGCCAGTAGTATTATGAACTTAGGCACCGGGGAGCTGTTTTTT.

The J gene is TRBJ2-3, the V gene TRBV4-1, with 9 bases aligning to TRBD1. V lost 0 bases and J lost 0; bases outside the gene matches: 1. This CDR3 has 16 residues. Germline V gene lookup returns CDR1 MGHRA and CDR2 YSYEKL. The chain's CDR3 is CASSQEGQGSTDTQYF. For the CDR3, the DNA is TGCGCCAGCAGCCAAGAGGGACAGGGTAGCACAGATACGCAGTATTTT.

The chain is built from TRBV7-6 and TRBJ1-4; D call uncertain. The CDR3 has 16 amino acids. CDR1 and CDR2 (germline): SGHVS, FNYEAQ. The germline V and J ends were trimmed by 4 bases and 0 bases, with 12 bases remaining between them. The CDR3: CASSSGNGATNEKLFF. The CDR3 DNA reads as TGTGCCAGCAGCTCCGGAAACGGTGCAACTAATGAAAAACTGTTTTTT.

This sequence joins TRBV4-3 and TRBJ1-2; weak D call: TRBD1 (5 bases). CDR3 length equals 16 residues. With 0 bases removed from V and 6 bases from J, the gap between germline ends came to 17 bases. The germline CDR1 and CDR2 sequences are LGHNA and YSLEER. CDR3 sequence: CASSQDFQGGVDGYTF. The CDR3 DNA sequence: TGCGCCAGCAGCCAAGATTTTCAGGGAGGAGTAGATGGCTACACCTTC.

The rearrangement links TRBV6-5 to TRBJ2-7, with 15 positions matching TRBD2. With V trimmed by 3 bases and J by 4 bases, 4 bases remained unmatched. Germline lookup yields CDR1 MNHEY and CDR2 SVGAGI. The CDR3 is 16 residues long. This chain's CDR3 is CASSYLGLAGGYEQYF. CDR3 in DNA: TGTGCCAGCAGTTATCTGGGACTAGCGGGAGGATACGAGCAGTACTTC.

V usage is TRBV10-1 and J usage is TRBJ2-7, with 7 bases that match TRBD2. Germline V gene lookup returns CDR1 WNHNN and CDR2 SYGVQD (reference sequence). This CDR3 is 14 amino acids long. V trimming: 2 bases; J trimming: 2 bases; junction bases outside the gene matches: 3. CDR3 bases: TGCGCCAGCAGTGAGGCTAGCGGCGCCTACGAGCAGTACTTC. Protein sequence: CASSEASGAYEQYF.

In regard to this clone: The sample has other DNA sequences that encode this CDR3 too. The V call is TRBV5-1, the J call TRBJ2-7; tentative D call: TRBD2 (7 bases). Trimming removed 0 bases at V and 9 bases at J, with 13 bases between. Germline V CDR1 and CDR2: SGHRS, YFSETQ. The CDR3 contains 13 residues. The DNA for the CDR3 is TGCGCCAGCAGCTTGGCCGAGGGGGGGGTGCAGTACTTC. Translation gives CASSLAEGGVQYF. Variable domain in full (rest from reference TRBV5-1 and TRBJ2-7): KAGVTQTPRYLIKTRGQQVTLSCSPISGHRSVSWYQQTPGQGLQFLFEYFSETQRNKGNFPGRFSGRQFSNSRSEMNVSTLELGDSALYLCASSLAEGGVQYFGPGTRLTVT.

V is TRBV14 and J is TRBJ2-7, with a weak D call TRBD2 (5 bases). V lost 6 bases and J lost 4, with 13 bases in between. CDR3 length: 13 amino acids. Germline lookup yields CDR1 SGHDN and CDR2 FVKESK. CDR3 in amino acids: CASRDLDSYEQYF. As DNA, the CDR3 is TGTGCCAGCAGAGATCTGGACTCATACGAGCAGTACTTC. The full variable domain, completed using reference TRBV14 and TRBJ2-7, is EAGVTQFPSHSVIEKGQTVTLRCDPISGHDNLYWYRRVMGKEIKFLLHFVKESKQDESGMPNNRFLAERTGGTYSTLKVQPAELEDSGVYFCASRDLDSYEQYFGPGTRLTVT.

The chain combines TRBV12-5 with TRBJ1-1; D remains ambiguous. The CDR3 length is 13 residues. CDR1 and CDR2 from the germline V gene are LGHNT and FRNRAP. The V end lost 2 bases, the J end lost 0 bases, and 4 bases lay between the germline ends. DNA for the CDR3: TGTGCTAGTGGTTTGTATCTGAACACTGAAGCTTTCTTT. Protein: CASGLYLNTEAFF.

The rearrangement uses TRBV5-5 and TRBJ2-2, with D maybe TRBD2 (5 bases). This CDR3 comprises 15 residues. The V gene's germline CDR1 is SGHKS and CDR2 YYEKEE (reference sequence). V dropped 1 base and J dropped 4 bases, with 11 bases sitting between them. CDR3 coding DNA: TGTGCCAGCAGCTTGCTCGGGGTTCCCACCGGGGAGCTGTTTTTT. Its translation is CASSLLGVPTGELFF.

The rearrangement uses TRBV29-1 and TRBJ2-1; TRBD1 matches 7 bases. The trim removed 7 bases at V and 5 bases at J, leaving 8 bases unmatched. The CDR3 has 13 amino acids. Germline V gene lookup returns CDR1 SQVTM and CDR2 ANQGSEA. The CDR3 protein is CSEDRLGNNEQFF. The CDR3 DNA is TGCAGCGAGGACAGGTTGGGCAACAATGAGCAGTTCTTC.

The J gene is TRBJ2-1, the V gene TRBV19; TRBD1 agrees at 7 bases. The CDR3 sequence is 15 residues long. Germline-derived CDR1 and CDR2 are LNHDA and SQIVND (reference sequence). The junction had 9 bases not matched to a gene; V was cut back by 5 bases and J by 5 bases. The chain's CDR3 is CASSFSGTVDNEQFF. The CDR3 DNA follows: TGTGCCAGTAGTTTCTCCGGGACAGTTGACAATGAGCAGTTCTTC.

The chain couples TRBV2 to TRBJ1-3; D remains ambiguous. This CDR3 region has 15 residues. Trimming took 3 bases from V and 0 from J, leaving 9 bases between them. The germline gives CDR1 SNHLY, CDR2 FYNNEI. The chain's CDR3 is CASSEQSHSGNTIYF. CDR3 bases: TGTGCCAGCAGTGAGCAGAGCCACTCTGGAAACACCATATATTTT.

This clone was picked up a small number of times. J is TRBJ2-2 and V is TRBV27, with TRBD1 matching 8 bases. This CDR3 has 15 residues. V trimming: 5 bases; J trimming: 5 bases; junction bases outside the gene matches: 7. Germline V CDR1 and CDR2: MNHEY, SMNVEV (reference sequence). The DNA of the CDR3 is TGTGCCAGCAGTCCTCGATGGACAGGGACCGGGGAGCTGTTTTTT. Translated, it gives CASSPRWTGTGELFF.

As regards this clone: This sample also contains other DNA sequences that code for the same CDR3. The rearrangement uses TRBV9 and TRBJ2-5, with no clear D. Trimming pared 3 bases from V and 1 base from J, leaving 4 bases between. CDR3 length equals 12 residues. Germline CDR1 is SGDLS and CDR2 is YYNGEE. CDR3 nucleotide sequence: TGTGCCAGCAGCGCCAGCCAAGAGACCCAGTACTTC. Protein sequence: CASSASQETQYF.

The V gene is TRBV9, the J gene TRBJ2-7; 11 positions match TRBD1. Germline V CDR1 and CDR2: SGDLS, YYNGEE. This CDR3 is built from 15 residues. V shed 0 bases, J shed 2 bases, and the junction held 1 base outside the gene matches. The CDR3 reads CASSVEGQGAYEQYF. The CDR3 DNA reads as TGTGCCAGCAGCGTAGAGGGACAGGGGGCCTACGAGCAGTACTTC. Looking up the rest from reference TRBV9 and TRBJ2-7 gives the full variable domain: DSGVTQTPKHLITATGQRVTLRCSPRSGDLSVYWYQQSLDQGLQFLIQYYNGEERAKGNILERFSAQQFPDLHSELNLSSLELGDSALYFCASSVEGQGAYEQYFGPGTRLTVT.

About this clone: The junction shows a germline mismatch at one end, possibly a read error. The sample carries other DNA sequences with the same CDR3. The V call is TRBV5-4, the J call TRBJ1-2; TRBD1 might be the D (6 bases). CDR1 is SGHNT, CDR2 YYREEE, per germline (reference sequence). The CDR3 totals 14 residues. Here the CDR3 DNA reads TGCGCCAGCAGCTTTGGGACATACTCTCCAGGCTACACCTTC. It is translated as CASSFGTYSPGYTF.

The chain uses TRBV6-5 and TRBJ1-2; D perhaps matches TRBD1 (5 bases). V lost 3 bases and J lost 7, with 9 bases in between. Germline values: CDR1 MNHEY, CDR2 SVGAGI. The CDR3 loop spans 12 amino acids. The CDR3 spells CASSYYGTGYTF. For the CDR3, the DNA is TGTGCCAGCAGTTATTACGGGACTGGCTACACCTTC.

The gene calls are TRBV5-1 and TRBJ2-1; 13 bases map to TRBD2. The CDR3 spans 15 residues. The trim removed 4 bases at V and 8 bases at J, leaving 6 bases unmatched. CDR1 and CDR2 (germline): SGHRS, YFSETQ. As DNA, the CDR3 is TGCGCCAGCAGCCAGGGACTAGCGGGAATCTATGAGCAGTTCTTC. This translates into CASSQGLAGIYEQFF.

The V call is TRBV7-7, the J call TRBJ2-2; 7 bases are a match to TRBD1. V trimming: 3 bases; J trimming: 6 bases; junction bases outside the gene matches: 7. The CDR3 spans 15 residues. Germline V gives CDR1 SSHAT, CDR2 FNYEAQ (reference sequence). This CDR3 is CASSLGQPAPGELFF. The CDR3 nucleotides are TGTGCCAGCAGCTTGGGACAGCCCGCGCCCGGGGAGCTGTTTTTT.

This chain connects TRBV5-6 to TRBJ1-2; TRBD1 aligns across 9 bases. The junction had 12 bases not matched to a gene; V was cut back by 0 bases and J by 3 bases. This CDR3 is built from 18 residues. Germline CDR1 reads SGHDT; CDR2 reads YYEEEE. This CDR3 is CASSLDWDRERVYYGYTF. CDR3 coding DNA: TGTGCCAGCAGCTTGGATTGGGACAGGGAAAGGGTCTACTATGGCTACACCTTC.

The chain employs TRBV7-6 and TRBJ2-7; D gene ambiguous. Between the trimmed V and J ends, which lost 1 base and 3 bases, there was a span of 7 bases. Germline V CDR1 and CDR2: SGHVS, FNYEAQ. The CDR3 totals 13 residues. The CDR3 region is CASSLENSYEQYF. The CDR3 DNA follows: TGTGCCAGCAGCTTAGAAAACAGCTACGAGCAGTACTTC.

This clone was counted only a few times. The chain employs TRBV14 and TRBJ2-7, with 9 bases matching TRBD2. Per the germline V gene, CDR1 is SGHDN and CDR2 is FVKESK. The CDR3 has 13 residues. Trimming cost V 4 bases and J 5 bases; bases outside gene matches: 3. The DNA for the CDR3 is TGTGCCAGCAGCCCACCTAGCGGGAACGAGCAGTACTTC. Translated: CASSPPSGNEQYF.

V and J are TRBV5-1 and TRBJ2-3; 7 positions match TRBD1. The CDR3 totals 17 residues. Trimming took 3 bases from V and 0 from J; bases not matched to a gene: 10. In germline, CDR1 is SGHRS, CDR2 YFSETQ. The CDR3: CASSWDRQGVSTDTQYF. For the CDR3, the DNA is TGCGCCAGCAGCTGGGACCGGCAGGGGGTGAGCACAGATACGCAGTATTTT.

The chain has TRBV28 and TRBJ2-7; 11 bases fit TRBD1. V shed 5 bases and J 6 bases; nucleotides not matched to a gene: 15. The CDR3 totals 17 residues. Germline CDR1 and CDR2: MDHEN and SYDVKM. CDR3 region: CASSPSLIGQGAFEQYF. CDR3 in DNA: TGTGCCAGCAGTCCTTCCCTGATAGGACAGGGGGCGTTCGAGCAGTACTTC.

The chain combines TRBV7-6 with TRBJ1-6; 10 bases are a match to TRBD1. V was pared by 0 bases and J by 7 bases, with 12 bases of the junction left unmatched. Germline V gene lookup returns CDR1 SGHVS and CDR2 FNYEAQ. The CDR3 loop spans 19 amino acids. The CDR3 DNA sequence: TGTGCCAGCAGCTTAGCTAACGCTGAAGACAGGGGGCTGAATTCACCCCTCCACTTT. This gives the protein CASSLANAEDRGLNSPLHF.

The chain couples TRBV27 to TRBJ1-6, with a possible D match to TRBD1 (5 bases). The CDR3 length is 16 residues. V was cut by 6 bases and J by 5 bases, with 17 bases left in between. Germline lookup yields CDR1 MNHEY and CDR2 SMNVEV (reference sequence). In nucleotides, the CDR3 is TGTGCCAGCAGCCTATATCCGGGACTGAATAATTCACCCCTCCACTTT. Its protein product is CASSLYPGLNNSPLHF.

The chain joins TRBV5-4 to TRBJ1-2; the D is unclear. The germline V gene encodes CDR1 SGHNT and CDR2 YYREEE (reference sequence). The germline V and J ends were trimmed by 1 base and 6 bases, with 10 bases remaining between them. The CDR3 length is 13 residues. CDR3 in DNA: TGTGCCAGCAGCTTGTGGGGAATCCATGGCTACACCTTC. This translates into CASSLWGIHGYTF.

This clone was seen only a few times. The chain employs TRBV5-1 and TRBJ2-7; TRBD1 aligns across 11 bases. CDR1 is SGHRS, CDR2 YFSETQ, per germline. V shed 0 bases and J 3 bases; nucleotides not matched to a gene: 2. CDR3 size: 15 residues. This chain's CDR3 is CASSLVGTGGYEQYF. The DNA of the CDR3 is TGCGCCAGCAGCTTGGTGGGGACAGGGGGCTACGAGCAGTACTTC.

V is TRBV19 and J is TRBJ1-5; D is ambiguous. Trimming stripped 7 bases from V and 0 bases from J, with 13 bases between. There are 15 residues in the CDR3. Germline V gene data show CDR1 as LNHDA and CDR2 as SQIVND (reference sequence). CDR3 DNA sequence: TGTGCCAGTACCCTCGGAGGTTATAGCAATCAGCCCCAGCATTTT. Amino acids: CASTLGGYSNQPQHF.